This T cell receptor beta chain was recovered during a study of radiotherapy plus CTLA-4 blockade in lung cancer. Study-level background: In about 20% of patients, objective responses were seen; approximately 34% had disease control.

Receiving focal radiation plus CTLA-4 blockade with ipilimumab were patients who had chemo-refractory metastatic non-small-cell lung cancer. Trimming cost V 6 bases and J 7 bases; bases outside gene matches: 4. This CDR3 is built from 13 residues. Germline CDR1 LNHDA, CDR2 SQIVND (reference sequence). Remarks on this clone: Its antigen is not known.

Study outcomes and limitations: Once radiotherapy plus ipilimumab had been given, TCR clones derived from tumor expanded in blood.

Assay: immunoSEQ multiplex PCR; the TCRdb copy retains only in-frame clones and omits some. In the table there are approximately 100,000 clones, 75% to 85% of which are singletons. The V and J genes are TRBV19 and TRBJ1-5, with 9 bases aligning to TRBD1. The sample consisted of peripheral blood, taken from a patient treated with radiotherapy plus ipilimumab. This clonotype was sampled from a human donor with non-small cell lung cancer who had a partial response to radiotherapy plus ipilimumab. This CDR3 reads CASRLTGGQPQHF. The DNA of the CDR3 is TGTGCCAGTAGGCTAACAGGGGGCCAGCCCCAGCATTTT.